Given below is one T cell receptor beta chain in context. Antigen specificity is unknown. This sample was included in a study of STAT5B mutations in CD4+ large granular lymphocyte leukemia. Whole-study findings and limits: Roughly a quarter of private leukemic clonotypes occurred rarely in other patients' non-leukemic repertoires. 8/27 top patient clones versus 2/35 control clones were TRBV06-family. Patient CD4-sorted repertoires looked more clonal than healthy CD4+ repertoires, even without putative leukemic clones.

This CDR3 comprises 11 residues. Trimming stripped 5 bases from V and 9 bases from J, with 10 bases between. CDR1 is SGHAT, CDR2 FQNNGV, per germline. Libraries were prepared by immunoSEQ multiplex PCR; TCRdb keeps only in-frame clonotypes and omits some of them. In the table there are about 30,000 clones, roughly 80% of which are singletons. The sample was CD4+ T cells from blood buffy coats. The receptor's source is a human donor in good health. This chain links TRBV11-2 with TRBJ1-1, with unresolved D. The CDR3 sequence is CASSPDGQAFF. The CDR3 DNA follows: TGTGCCAGCAGCCCGGACGGCCAAGCTTTCTTT.